The present TCR beta chain was sequenced within a study of T cell responses to AZD1222 COVID-19 vaccine. Study-level findings and limits: Epitopes outside B.1.351 and B.1.1.7 mutated regions reportedly drew nearly half of spike TCRs. With two AZD1222 doses given, Spike-specific TCR breadth and depth both rose.

V was pared by 4 bases and J by 0 bases, with 6 bases of the junction left unmatched. Germline CDR1 SGHNT, CDR2 YYREEE (reference sequence). This CDR3 is built from 16 residues. TCRdb's copy holds only in-frame clones and misses some; the assay was immunoSEQ multiplex PCR. Seen here are roughly 150,000 clones, 85% to 90% observed once, and the top ten hold more than 5.5%. Concerning this clone: Antigen unknown.

The sequencing here drew on peripheral blood, taken on day 0 of AZD1222 vaccination. This sequence joins TRBV5-4 and TRBJ1-3, with 8 bases that match TRBD1. The TCR was taken from an adult in good health. The CDR3 here is CASSHRDRNSGNTIYF. As DNA, the CDR3 is TGTGCCAGCAGCCATCGGGACAGGAACTCTGGAAACACCATATATTTT.